The clone carrying this T cell receptor (beta chain) has just one count. The data were taken from a study of cytomegalovirus exposure and HLA in healthy donors. V was trimmed by 1 base and J by 4 bases, leaving 11 bases between them. This CDR3 is 15 amino acids long. Germline values: CDR1 MGHRA, CDR2 YSYEKL. The table came from immunoSEQ multiplex PCR; TCRdb's copy has only in-frame clones and leaves some out. The sample has fewer than 250,000 clones, over 80% seen once. The clonotype was recovered from a woman in her 30s in good health and CMV-seropositive. The chain employs TRBV4-1 and TRBJ1-5; D unresolved. The sequencing sample was made of PBMCs. CDR3 loop: CASSQGRALNQPQHF. The CDR3, as DNA: TGCGCCAGCAGCCAAGGAAGGGCCTTAAATCAGCCCCAGCATTTT.